Listed here are 23 T cell receptor beta chains from one sample, sequenced in a study of monozygotic twins with inflammatory bowel disease. TCRdb re-analyzed the 5' RACE reads; it lists each CDR3 protein once, without DNA. The table lists approximately 400,000 distinct CDR3 sequences. The sequencing input was blood. These receptor sequences come from a human donor with ulcerative colitis or Crohn's disease, or a healthy co-twin of an affected twin (not recorded which).

This chain uses TRBV19 with TRBJ1-2; TCRdb returns TRBD1, unconfirmable since there is no DNA. Germline lookup yields CDR1 LNHDA and CDR2 SQIVND (reference sequence). The CDR3 has 17 amino acids. This CDR3 is CASSTGGQGSNDYGYTF.

The chain couples TRBV11-1 to TRBJ2-5; absent DNA, TCRdb's TRBD1 call cannot be checked. Germline CDR1 reads SGHAT; CDR2 reads FQDESV (reference sequence). This CDR3 comprises 19 residues. The CDR3 region is CASSFVTGERGRIWETQYF.

V is TRBV6-2 or TRBV6-3 and J is TRBJ2-1; TCRdb's assignment of TRBD2 cannot be checked, as there is no DNA. The length of the CDR3 is 15 residues. Germline CDR1 is MNHEY and CDR2 is SVGEGT. CDR3 sequence: CASRQLAGGYNEQFF.

The gene calls are TRBV11-2 and TRBJ2-2; lacking DNA, the TRBD1 call made by TCRdb goes unchecked. CDR3 size: 16 residues. Germline values: CDR1 SGHAT, CDR2 FQNNGV. CDR3 sequence: CASSGRRVSNTGELFF.

This sequence joins TRBV5-1 and TRBJ2-3; as DNA is missing, the TRBD2 call by TCRdb cannot be tested. This CDR3 has 17 amino acids. Germline V gives CDR1 SGHRS, CDR2 YFSETQ. CDR3: CASLPGGRAGLADTQYF.

This sequence joins TRBV29-1 and TRBJ1-1; TCRdb selects TRBD1, and the lack of DNA leaves this call unchecked. Germline-derived CDR1 and CDR2 are SQVTM and ANQGSEA. The CDR3 length is 13 residues. The CDR3 spells CSPRGLGQTEAFF.

This chain joins TRBV12-3 or TRBV12-4 and TRBJ2-2. The CDR3 has 15 residues. The CDR3 loop is CASSYKRKNTGELFF.

The V gene is TRBV29-1, the J gene TRBJ2-7; the TRBD1 assignment by TCRdb is unverifiable without DNA. The germline V gene encodes CDR1 SQVTM and CDR2 ANQGSEA. CDR3 size: 14 residues. CDR3: CSVRPLDSDYEQYF.

This chain joins TRBV12-3 or TRBV12-4 and TRBJ2-7; the D gene TCRdb calls, TRBD2, cannot be checked with no DNA. CDR3 length equals 15 residues. The CDR3 spells CASSPYRDYSYEQYF.

The V gene is TRBV20-1, the J gene TRBJ1-1. From germline, CDR1 is DFQATT and CDR2 SNEGSKA (reference sequence). The CDR3 is 16 amino acids. This chain's CDR3 is CSARDLEGGWGTEAFF.

The rearrangement joins TRBV20-1 to TRBJ1-2; TCRdb names TRBD1, which stays unverified in the absence of DNA. CDR3 length: 14 residues. Germline V lookup: CDR1 DFQATT, CDR2 SNEGSKA (reference sequence). CDR3 sequence reads: CSAIRGGSSGGYTF.

V and J are TRBV12-3 or TRBV12-4 and TRBJ2-2; TCRdb reports TRBD1, a call that lacks DNA to check it against. The CDR3 contains 14 residues. The CDR3 is CASQGPGATGELFF.

The gene calls are TRBV4-2 and TRBJ2-1; TCRdb names TRBD2, which stays unverified in the absence of DNA. This CDR3 is 19 amino acids long. The germline V gene encodes CDR1 LGHNA and CDR2 YNFKEQ. CDR3 residues: CASSQDWIATSGVYNEQFF.

The V and J genes are TRBV7-7 and TRBJ2-1; TCRdb calls TRBD2, which cannot be checked without DNA. Germline V gene data show CDR1 as SSHAT and CDR2 as FNYEAQ (reference sequence). The CDR3 is 13 amino acids. CDR3 sequence: CASSLTRSDEQFF.

The rearrangement uses TRBV12-5 and TRBJ2-1; TCRdb selects TRBD1, and the lack of DNA leaves this call unchecked. The CDR3 runs to 16 residues. Per germline, CDR1 LGHNT and CDR2 FRNRAP. The CDR3 region is CASEGAGGAPYNEQFF.

The rearrangement uses TRBV5-1 and TRBJ2-1; TCRdb returns TRBD1, unconfirmable since there is no DNA. The CDR3 is 14 amino acids. In germline, CDR1 is SGHRS, CDR2 YFSETQ. The CDR3 loop reads CASSLRSTGNEQFF.

This chain joins TRBV25-1 and TRBJ2-3; TCRdb's D call, TRBD2, is unchecked because there is no DNA. Germline CDR1 reads MGHDK; CDR2 reads SYGVNS. This CDR3 is built from 14 residues. The CDR3 here is CASSDSHPTDTQYF.

This chain links TRBV27 with TRBJ1-1. This CDR3 contains 13 residues. Germline V gene sequence: CDR1 MNHEY, CDR2 SMNVEV (reference sequence). The CDR3 reads CASSLESGTEAFF.

This chain uses TRBV9 with TRBJ1-5; TCRdb reports TRBD1, a call that lacks DNA to check it against. This CDR3 is built from 15 residues. Germline V gene lookup returns CDR1 SGDLS and CDR2 YYNGEE. The CDR3 loop reads CASSVGGGLGQPQHF.

V and J are TRBV3-1 and TRBJ2-4; the TCRdb call, TRBD2, lacks DNA for checking. Germline CDR1 is LGHDT and CDR2 is YNNKEL (reference sequence). The CDR3 totals 15 residues. The CDR3 reads CASSQARQGGNIQYF. Full variable domain (outside the CDR3, taken from reference TRBV3-1 and TRBJ2-4): DTAVSQTPKYLVTQMGNDKSIKCEQNLGHDTMYWYKQDSKKFLKIMFSYNNKELIINETVPNRFSPKSPDKAHLNLHINSLELGDSAVYFCASSQARQGGNIQYFGAGTRLSVL.

This sequence joins TRBV6-1 and TRBJ2-7; TCRdb names TRBD2, which stays unverified in the absence of DNA. CDR3 length: 13 amino acids. Germline CDR1 reads MNHNS; CDR2 reads SASEGT. The CDR3 sequence: CASRAGGTHEQYF.

The chain uses TRBV6-5 and TRBJ1-1; with no DNA, the TCRdb D assignment of TRBD1 cannot be verified. Per germline, CDR1 MNHEY and CDR2 SVGAGI. The CDR3 length is 14 residues. The chain's CDR3 is CASSYTPAGTEAFF.

This chain connects TRBV6-6 to TRBJ2-1. Germline assignment: CDR1 MNHNY and CDR2 SVGAGI (reference sequence). The CDR3 is made up of 14 amino acids. The CDR3 loop reads CASSIGSFYNEQFF.